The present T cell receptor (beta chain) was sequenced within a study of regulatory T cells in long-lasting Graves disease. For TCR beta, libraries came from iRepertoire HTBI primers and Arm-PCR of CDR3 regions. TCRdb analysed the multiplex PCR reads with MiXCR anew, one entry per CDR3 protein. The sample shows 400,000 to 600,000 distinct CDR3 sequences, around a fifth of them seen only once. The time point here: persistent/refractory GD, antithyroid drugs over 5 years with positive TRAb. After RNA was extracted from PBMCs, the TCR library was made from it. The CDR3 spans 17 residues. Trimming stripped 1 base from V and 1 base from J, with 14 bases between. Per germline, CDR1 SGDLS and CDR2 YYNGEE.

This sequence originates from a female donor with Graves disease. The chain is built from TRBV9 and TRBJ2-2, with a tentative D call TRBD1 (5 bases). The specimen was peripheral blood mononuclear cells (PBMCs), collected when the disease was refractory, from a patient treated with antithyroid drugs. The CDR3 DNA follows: TGTGCCAGCAGCGTACTCCCCACAGGTCGGAACACCGGGGAGCTGTTTTTT. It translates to CASSVLPTGRNTGELFF.